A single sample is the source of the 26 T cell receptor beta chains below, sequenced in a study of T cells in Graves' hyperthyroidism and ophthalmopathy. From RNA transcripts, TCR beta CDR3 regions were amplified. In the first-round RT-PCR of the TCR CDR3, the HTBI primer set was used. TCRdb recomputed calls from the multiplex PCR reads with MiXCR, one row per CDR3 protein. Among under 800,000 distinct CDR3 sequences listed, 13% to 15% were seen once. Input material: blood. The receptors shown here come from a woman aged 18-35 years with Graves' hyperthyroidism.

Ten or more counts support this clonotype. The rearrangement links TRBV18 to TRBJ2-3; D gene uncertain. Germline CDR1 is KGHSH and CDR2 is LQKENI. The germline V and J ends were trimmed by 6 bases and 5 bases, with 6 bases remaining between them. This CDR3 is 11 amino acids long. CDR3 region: CASSRQDTQYF. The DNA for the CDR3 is TGTGCCAGCTCCCGTCAAGATACGCAGTATTTT.

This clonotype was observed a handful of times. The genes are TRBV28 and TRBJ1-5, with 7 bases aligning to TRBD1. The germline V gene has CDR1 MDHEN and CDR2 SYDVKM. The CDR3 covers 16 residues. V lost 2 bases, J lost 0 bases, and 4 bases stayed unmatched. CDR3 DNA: TGTGCCAGCAGTTTACTGACAGGGTATAGCAATCAGCCCCAGCATTTT. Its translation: CASSLLTGYSNQPQHF.

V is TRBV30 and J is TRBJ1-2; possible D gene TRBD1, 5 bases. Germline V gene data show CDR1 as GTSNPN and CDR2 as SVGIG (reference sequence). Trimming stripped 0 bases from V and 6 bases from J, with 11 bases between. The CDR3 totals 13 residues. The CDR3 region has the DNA TGTGCCTGGAGTGTGGCAGGGAAGAATGGCTACACCTTC. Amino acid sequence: CAWSVAGKNGYTF.

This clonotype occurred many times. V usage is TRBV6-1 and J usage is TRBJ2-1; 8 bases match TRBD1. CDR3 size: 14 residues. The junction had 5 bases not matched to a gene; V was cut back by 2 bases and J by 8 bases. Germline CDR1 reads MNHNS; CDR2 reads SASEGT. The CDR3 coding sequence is TGTGCCAGCAGTGAACTACAGGGGGACCATGAGCAGTTCTTC. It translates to CASSELQGDHEQFF.

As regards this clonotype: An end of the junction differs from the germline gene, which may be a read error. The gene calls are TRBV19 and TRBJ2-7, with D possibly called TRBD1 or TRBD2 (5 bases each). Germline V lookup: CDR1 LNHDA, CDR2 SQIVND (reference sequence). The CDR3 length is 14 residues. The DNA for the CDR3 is TGTACCAGTAGGCCCGGGACGGATCACCACGAGCAGTACTTC. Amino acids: CTSRPGTDHHEQYF.

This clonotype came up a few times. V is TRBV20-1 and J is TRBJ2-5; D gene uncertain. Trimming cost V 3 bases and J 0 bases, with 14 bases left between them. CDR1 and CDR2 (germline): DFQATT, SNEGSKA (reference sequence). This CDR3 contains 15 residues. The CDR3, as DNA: TGCAGTGCTAGGTGGTTAGCAACGTACCAAGAGACCCAGTACTTC. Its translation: CSARWLATYQETQYF.

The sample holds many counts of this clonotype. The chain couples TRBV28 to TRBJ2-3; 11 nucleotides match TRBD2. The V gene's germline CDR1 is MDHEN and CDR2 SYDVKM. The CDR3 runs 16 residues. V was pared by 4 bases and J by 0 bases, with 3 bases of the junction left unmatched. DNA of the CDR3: TGTGCCAGCAGTTCACTAGCGGGAGCTAGCACAGATACGCAGTATTTT. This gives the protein CASSSLAGASTDTQYF.

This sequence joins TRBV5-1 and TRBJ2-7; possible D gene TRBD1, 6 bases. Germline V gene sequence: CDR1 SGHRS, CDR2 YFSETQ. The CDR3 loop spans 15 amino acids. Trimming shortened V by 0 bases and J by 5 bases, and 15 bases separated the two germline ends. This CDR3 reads CASSLVGTTFNEQYF. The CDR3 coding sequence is TGCGCCAGCAGCTTGGTTGGGACAACCTTCAACGAGCAGTACTTC.

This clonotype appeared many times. The CDR3 spells CASSLRGTPYEQYF. The DNA for the CDR3 is TGTGCCAGCAGCTTACGAGGGACTCCCTACGAGCAGTACTTC. V is TRBV13 and J is TRBJ2-7; perhaps TRBD2 as D (6 bases). The CDR3 covers 14 residues. From germline, CDR1 is PRHDT and CDR2 FYEKMQ (reference sequence). Trimming removed 2 bases from V and 2 bases from J, with 10 bases in between.

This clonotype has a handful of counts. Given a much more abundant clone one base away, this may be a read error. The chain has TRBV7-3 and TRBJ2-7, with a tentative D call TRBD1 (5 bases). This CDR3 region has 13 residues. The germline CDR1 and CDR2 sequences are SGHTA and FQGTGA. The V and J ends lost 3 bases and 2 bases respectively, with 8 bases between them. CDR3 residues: CASSFDSTYEQYF. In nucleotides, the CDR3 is TGTGCCAGCAGCTTTGACAGTACCTACGAGCAGTACTTC.

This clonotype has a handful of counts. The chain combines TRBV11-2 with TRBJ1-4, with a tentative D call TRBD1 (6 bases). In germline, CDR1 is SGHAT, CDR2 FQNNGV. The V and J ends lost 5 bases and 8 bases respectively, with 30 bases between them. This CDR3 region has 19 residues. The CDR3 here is CASSPRVGKWDHTGEKLFF. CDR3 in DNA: TGTGCCAGCAGCCCCCGAGTGGGCAAGTGGGACCACACAGGGGAAAAACTGTTTTTT.

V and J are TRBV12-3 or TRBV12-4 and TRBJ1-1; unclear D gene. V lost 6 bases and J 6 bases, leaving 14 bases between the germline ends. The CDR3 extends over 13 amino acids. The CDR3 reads CASRLDTVAEAFF. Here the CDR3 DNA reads TGTGCCAGCAGGCTTGATACGGTGGCTGAAGCTTTCTTT.

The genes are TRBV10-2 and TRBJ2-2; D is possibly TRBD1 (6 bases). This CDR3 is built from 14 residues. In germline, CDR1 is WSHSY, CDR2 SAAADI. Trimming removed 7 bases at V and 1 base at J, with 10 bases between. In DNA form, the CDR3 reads TGCGCCAGCATGGAGACAGGGAACACCGGGGAGCTGTTTTTT. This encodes CASMETGNTGELFF.

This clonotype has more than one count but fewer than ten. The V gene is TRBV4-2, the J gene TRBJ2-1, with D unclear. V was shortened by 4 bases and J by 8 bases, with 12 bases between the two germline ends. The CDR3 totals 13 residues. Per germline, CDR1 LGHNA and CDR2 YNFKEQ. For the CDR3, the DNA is TGTGCCAGCAGCCTCGATCTGGTTTATGAGCAGTTCTTC. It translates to CASSLDLVYEQFF.

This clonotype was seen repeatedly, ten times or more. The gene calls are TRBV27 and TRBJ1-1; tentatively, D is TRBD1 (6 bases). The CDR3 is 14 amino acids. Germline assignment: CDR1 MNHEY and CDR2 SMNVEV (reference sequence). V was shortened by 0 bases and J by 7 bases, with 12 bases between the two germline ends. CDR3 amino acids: CASSLSWGADEAFF. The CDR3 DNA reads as TGTGCCAGCAGTTTATCGTGGGGGGCGGATGAAGCTTTCTTT.

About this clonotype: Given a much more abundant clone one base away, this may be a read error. This chain's CDR3 is CASSLIDYGYTF. In DNA, the CDR3 is TGTGCCAGCAGTTTGATAGACTATGGCTACACCTTC. This chain uses TRBV12-3 or TRBV12-4 with TRBJ1-2; no clear D gene. The CDR3 has 12 residues. The V and J ends lost 3 bases and 3 bases respectively, with 5 bases between them.

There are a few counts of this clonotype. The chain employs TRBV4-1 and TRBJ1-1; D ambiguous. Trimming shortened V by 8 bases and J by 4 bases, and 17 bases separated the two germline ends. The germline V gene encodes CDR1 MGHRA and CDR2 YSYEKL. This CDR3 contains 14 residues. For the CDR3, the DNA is TGCGCCAGCGGTGACCCTGCTCGTCTCACTGAAGCTTTCTTT. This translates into CASGDPARLTEAFF.

In DNA, the CDR3 is TGTGCCAGCAGCTTATACGGGACTAGCACAGATACGCAGTATTTT. Encoded protein: CASSLYGTSTDTQYF. V usage is TRBV7-2 and J usage is TRBJ2-3; perhaps TRBD2 as D (6 bases). The germline V and J ends were trimmed by 2 bases and 0 bases, with 9 bases remaining between them. This CDR3 is 15 amino acids long. CDR1 and CDR2 from the germline V gene are SGHTA and FQGNSA.

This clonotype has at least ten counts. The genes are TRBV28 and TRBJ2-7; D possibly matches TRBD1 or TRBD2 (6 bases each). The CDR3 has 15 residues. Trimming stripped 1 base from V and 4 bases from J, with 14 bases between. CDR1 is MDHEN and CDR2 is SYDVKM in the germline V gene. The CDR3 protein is CASSLSGEVGYEQYF. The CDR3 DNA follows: TGTGCCAGCAGTTTATCAGGGGAGGTGGGTTACGAGCAGTACTTC.

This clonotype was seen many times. The CDR3 nucleotides read TGTGCCAGCAGTTTATCCACTCCCTACGAGCAGTACTTC. It codes for CASSLSTPYEQYF. The chain recombines TRBV27 with TRBJ2-7; the D is unclear. This CDR3 is built from 13 residues. Germline V gene lookup returns CDR1 MNHEY and CDR2 SMNVEV (reference sequence). V was trimmed by 0 bases and J by 2 bases, leaving 5 bases between them.

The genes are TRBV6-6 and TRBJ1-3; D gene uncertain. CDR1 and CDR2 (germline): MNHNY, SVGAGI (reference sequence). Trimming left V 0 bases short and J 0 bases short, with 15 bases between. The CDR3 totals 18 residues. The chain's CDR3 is CASSYSIQAVRSGNTIYF. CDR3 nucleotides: TGTGCCAGCAGTTACTCGATTCAGGCGGTACGCTCTGGAAACACCATATATTTT.

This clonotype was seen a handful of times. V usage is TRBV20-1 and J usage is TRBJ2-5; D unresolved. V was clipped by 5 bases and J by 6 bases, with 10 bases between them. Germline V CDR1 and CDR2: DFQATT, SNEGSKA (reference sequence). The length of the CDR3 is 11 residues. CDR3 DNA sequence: TGCAGTGCTGAGTACCTTAAGACCCAGTACTTC. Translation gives CSAEYLKTQYF.

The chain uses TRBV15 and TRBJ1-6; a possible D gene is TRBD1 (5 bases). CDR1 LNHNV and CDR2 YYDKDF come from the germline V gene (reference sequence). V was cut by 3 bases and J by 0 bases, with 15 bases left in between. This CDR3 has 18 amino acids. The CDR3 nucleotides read TGTGCCACCAGCAGTGTTGTAGGGGCAAGCTCCTATAATTCACCCCTCCACTTT. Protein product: CATSSVVGASSYNSPLHF.

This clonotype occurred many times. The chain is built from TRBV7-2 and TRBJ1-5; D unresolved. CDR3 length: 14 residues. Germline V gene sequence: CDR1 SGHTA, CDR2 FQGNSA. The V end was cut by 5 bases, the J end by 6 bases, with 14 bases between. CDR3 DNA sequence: TGTGCCAGCAGCAAGGACGGAGGTCCTCAGCCCCAGCATTTT. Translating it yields CASSKDGGPQPQHF.

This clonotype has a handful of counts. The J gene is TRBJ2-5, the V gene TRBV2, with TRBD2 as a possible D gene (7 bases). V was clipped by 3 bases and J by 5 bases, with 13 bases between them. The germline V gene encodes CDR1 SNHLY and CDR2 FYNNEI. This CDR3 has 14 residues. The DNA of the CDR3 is TGTGCCAGCAGTGAGTCGGGGGGCCCCGAGACCCAGTACTTC. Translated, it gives CASSESGGPETQYF.

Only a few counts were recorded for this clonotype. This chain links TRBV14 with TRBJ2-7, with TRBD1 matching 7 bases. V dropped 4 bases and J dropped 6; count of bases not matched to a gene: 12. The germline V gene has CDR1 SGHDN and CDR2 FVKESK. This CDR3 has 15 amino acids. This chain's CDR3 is CASSLVQTGTVEQYF. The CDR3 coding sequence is TGTGCCAGCAGCCTTGTACAGACCGGGACAGTCGAGCAGTACTTC.